Listed below are T cell receptor beta chains from one sample, sequenced in a study of blood T cell repertoires in COVID-19. Assay: immunoSEQ multiplex PCR; the TCRdb copy retains only in-frame clones and omits some. The table shows under 40,000 clones, with more than 70% occurring only once. The source material was peripheral blood. These receptors all come from a man between 65 and 85 years old with active COVID-19. Both conserved end residues are part of each CDR3. A D gene is named only where the DNA matches it firmly. Clone sizes are given selectively: once, few, many, or a class where the clone is expanded.

DNA,CDR3,size,J,V,D
TGTGCCAGCAGTTACACAGGGGGCGCAACTAATGAAAAACTGTTTTTT,CASSYTGGATNEKLFF,.,TRBJ1-4,TRBV7-9,TRBD1
TGTGCCAGCAGTGAAGGGACAGGGGCAACCTACGAGCAGTACTTC,CASSEGTGATYEQYF,few,TRBJ2-7,TRBV6-1,TRBD1
TGTGCCAGTAAAGGCGGATTCACCGGGGAGCTGTTTTTT,CASKGGFTGELFF,.,TRBJ2-2,TRBV19,.
TGTGCCAGCAGGAACAGTGGCAATCAGCCCCAGCATTTT,CASRNSGNQPQHF,.,TRBJ1-5,TRBV12-3/TRBV12-4,.
TGTGCCAGCAGCCTCGGGGGGGGTTACGAGCAGTACTTC,CASSLGGGYEQYF,.,TRBJ2-7,TRBV6-6,TRBD2
TGCGCCAGCAGCTTGGGGACAGGGCTGAACACCGGGGAGCTGTTTTTT,CASSLGTGLNTGELFF,.,TRBJ2-2,TRBV5-1,TRBD1
TGTGCCAGCAGCCGACAGGGACGGTATGAGCAGTTCTTC,CASSRQGRYEQFF,.,TRBJ2-1,TRBV14,TRBD1
TGTGCCAGCAGTTCTCAGACCTACGAGCAGTACTTC,CASSSQTYEQYF,.,TRBJ2-7,TRBV6-2/TRBV6-3,.
TGTGCCAGCAGCGAATTAGCGGGAGGAGCCAAAAACATTCAGTACTTC,CASSELAGGAKNIQYF,.,TRBJ2-4,TRBV7-8,TRBD2
TGTGCCAGCAGAATAAACCGGGTTATTAACACTGAAGCTTTCTTT,CASRINRVINTEAFF,.,TRBJ1-1,TRBV27,.
TGCGCCAGCAAGGTCGGGACACCCACCTACGAGCAGTACTTC,CASKVGTPTYEQYF,.,TRBJ2-7,TRBV5-1,.
TGTGCCACCCCTTGGGGGACAGGGGCGAGGCGCGCAGATACGCAGTATTTT,CATPWGTGARRADTQYF,.,TRBJ2-3,TRBV2,TRBD1
TGTGCCAGCTCACCACTTCTAGCGGGGGCCCACAATGAGCAGTTCTTC,CASSPLLAGAHNEQFF,.,TRBJ2-1,TRBV18,TRBD2
TGTGCCAGCAGCCTCGGACTAGCGGGCACGCGGTACAATGAGCAGTTCTTC,CASSLGLAGTRYNEQFF,.,TRBJ2-1,TRBV11-3,TRBD2
TGCAGTGCTAGTCCTCTAACAGATACGCAGTATTTT,CSASPLTDTQYF,.,TRBJ2-3,TRBV20-1,.
TGCGCCAGCTCACCACAGAGACATAAGACAGGATCTGGAAACACCATATATTTT,CASSPQRHKTGSGNTIYF,once,TRBJ1-3,TRBV18,.
TGTGCCAGCAGCGGCGGACAGGGGCAAGAGACCCAGTACTTC,CASSGGQGQETQYF,.,TRBJ2-5,TRBV7-7,TRBD1
TGTGCCAGCAGCCAAGATCTGGGTCGGGGCACAGATACGCAGTATTTT,CASSQDLGRGTDTQYF,.,TRBJ2-3,TRBV4-2,.
TGTGCCAGCAGCCTACCGGGACAGGGGTCCTACGAGCAGTACTTC,CASSLPGQGSYEQYF,.,TRBJ2-7,TRBV11-2,TRBD1
TGTGCCAGCACCGCGACAGGGACTGGAAACACCATATATTTT,CASTATGTGNTIYF,.,TRBJ1-3,TRBV2,TRBD1
TGTGCCAGCAGCCAATCCGGGACAGGGAGAAAACTGTTTTTT,CASSQSGTGRKLFF,.,TRBJ1-4,TRBV7-2,TRBD1
TGTGCCAGCAGCCTGCTAGCGGGGACCTACAATGAGCAGTTCTTC,CASSLLAGTYNEQFF,.,TRBJ2-1,TRBV5-6,TRBD2
TGTGCCACATCACCCGGACTAGTTACCTACAATGAGCAGTTCTTC,CATSPGLVTYNEQFF,.,TRBJ2-1,TRBV6-6,TRBD2
TGTGCCAGTAGTAGCCGGACAGGGGCTGGAAACACCATATATTTT,CASSSRTGAGNTIYF,.,TRBJ1-3,TRBV19,TRBD1
TGTGCCAGCAGCGTTAGGAGTGAGAGCTCTGGAAACACCATATATTTT,CASSVRSESSGNTIYF,.,TRBJ1-3,TRBV9,.
TGCGCCAGCAGCCAAGATAGTGGGGGCTTAAAAGCTTTCTTT,CASSQDSGGLKAFF,.,TRBJ1-1,TRBV4-3,.
TGCGCCAGCAGCTTGGAAGGACAGGGAGGAGAGACCCAGTACTTC,CASSLEGQGGETQYF,.,TRBJ2-5,TRBV5-1,TRBD1
TGTGCCAGCAGCTTCCAACAGGGATTCGGTGAGCAGTTCTTC,CASSFQQGFGEQFF,.,TRBJ2-1,TRBV7-2,.
TGTGCCAGCAGCCCCGACCCGGGGACAGAAACAGATACGCAGTATTTT,CASSPDPGTETDTQYF,.,TRBJ2-3,TRBV9,TRBD1
TGTGCCAGCAGCTCTCACAGGGGGTACAATGAGCAGTTCTTC,CASSSHRGYNEQFF,.,TRBJ2-1,TRBV7-9,TRBD1
TGCGCCAGCAGCCAAGATACCAGTTCCCGCTCCTACGAGCAGTACTTC,CASSQDTSSRSYEQYF,.,TRBJ2-7,TRBV4-1,.
TGTGCCAGCAGTGAAGGGCCCTACGAGCAGTACTTC,CASSEGPYEQYF,.,TRBJ2-7,TRBV2,.
TGTGCTAGCAGCCCAAGTGAGGGTCAGCCCCTCCACTTT,CASSPSEGQPLHF,.,TRBJ1-6,TRBV7-7,.
TGTGCCAGCAGCCCCCGCTACAATGAGCAGTTCTTC,CASSPRYNEQFF,.,TRBJ2-1,TRBV7-2,.
TGTGCCAGCAGGAGCGGGAGTAACACCGGGGAGCTGTTTTTT,CASRSGSNTGELFF,.,TRBJ2-2,TRBV3-1/TRBV3-2,TRBD2
TGTGCCAGCAGTGAACTCGGGGGATTTATTAATGAAAAACTGTTTTTT,CASSELGGFINEKLFF,once,TRBJ1-4,TRBV6-1,.
TGTGCCAGTAGTATCCGGGACAGCTACTATGGCTACACCTTC,CASSIRDSYYGYTF,.,TRBJ1-2,TRBV19,TRBD1
TGTGCCAGCAGTTATCGGGGGTGGGGCTACACCTTC,CASSYRGWGYTF,.,TRBJ1-2,TRBV28,.
TGCGCCAGCAGCCCCTCCGGGACTAGCGGGAGGGCGCGAAATGAGCAGTTCTTC,CASSPSGTSGRARNEQFF,.,TRBJ2-1,TRBV4-1,TRBD2
TGCGCCAGCAGCCAAGAATTTGCGGTTGGCAATCAGCCCCAGCATTTT,CASSQEFAVGNQPQHF,.,TRBJ1-5,TRBV4-3,.
TGTGCCAGCAGTTACTCGATGATGGGGCCCTACGAGCAGTACTTC,CASSYSMMGPYEQYF,.,TRBJ2-7,TRBV6-6,.
TGTGCCAGCAGCTTTAGCGGCCCCCCTGGAGATACGCAGTATTTT,CASSFSGPPGDTQYF,.,TRBJ2-3,TRBV11-1,.
TGTGCCAGCAGCGGGGAAGCGGGGATCCAAGAGACCCAGTACTTC,CASSGEAGIQETQYF,.,TRBJ2-5,TRBV7-6,TRBD2
TGTGCTAGCAGCCAGGACGGGACAGGGGGACAGACCCAGTACTTC,CASSQDGTGGQTQYF,.,TRBJ2-5,TRBV7-7,TRBD1
TGTGCCAGCAGCTTACCCCCCGGGGATCGGTACAATGAGCAGTTCTTC,CASSLPPGDRYNEQFF,.,TRBJ2-1,TRBV5-6,.
TGTGCCTGGAGTGTACTCGGGAGGGACCTAGGCACTGAAGCTTTCTTT,CAWSVLGRDLGTEAFF,.,TRBJ1-1,TRBV30,.
TGTGCCAGCTCACCAAACCCTCTTGGGGGGAGAGGAGGGCTCGAGACCCAGTACTTC,CASSPNPLGGRGGLETQYF,.,TRBJ2-5,TRBV18,.
TGTGCCAGTAGGAGCGGGACAGGGGGGCGAATCACTGAAGCTTTCTTT,CASRSGTGGRITEAFF,few,TRBJ1-1,TRBV19,TRBD1
TGTGCCACGCGGACTAGCTCCTACGAGCAGTACTTC,CATRTSSYEQYF,.,TRBJ2-7,TRBV28,TRBD2
TGTGCCAGCAGCCCCCGTGGAGGGAGGGCCCGTTACGAGCAGTACTTC,CASSPRGGRARYEQYF,once,TRBJ2-7,TRBV3-1/TRBV3-2,TRBD2
TGTGCCAGCAGCAAAGAGAAGGACAGGGGGCATGAGGACACTGAAGCTTTCTTT,CASSKEKDRGHEDTEAFF,once,TRBJ1-1,TRBV21-1,.
TGTGCCAGCAGCTTAGGCGGGGGAGGCGATACGCAGTATTTT,CASSLGGGGDTQYF,.,TRBJ2-3,TRBV7-9,TRBD2
TGTGCCAGCAGTTTATACGGGGTGGATACGCAGTATTTT,CASSLYGVDTQYF,.,TRBJ2-3,TRBV27,.
TGTGCCAGTAGTGGGACAGGGGACAATTCACCCCTCCACTTT,CASSGTGDNSPLHF,.,TRBJ1-6,TRBV19,TRBD1
TGTGCCAGCAGCGCCCAGACAGGGGGGCACTATGGCTACACCTTC,CASSAQTGGHYGYTF,once,TRBJ1-2,TRBV14,TRBD1
TGCGCCAGCAGAGAACCCAAGGGGTCGGGCAGGGATGAGCAGTTCTTC,CASREPKGSGRDEQFF,.,TRBJ2-1,TRBV5-1,.
TGTGCCAGCAGCTTTAGAGTAGCACGGGACTACAATGAGCAGTTCTTC,CASSFRVARDYNEQFF,.,TRBJ2-1,TRBV11-2,.
TGTGCCAGCTCAACCGGACAGGGTAGCTCCTACAATGAGCAGTTCTTC,CASSTGQGSSYNEQFF,.,TRBJ2-1,TRBV18,TRBD1
TGTGCCAGCCGAGGGGACTACTGGAGGGGGGAGCTGTTTTTT,CASRGDYWRGELFF,.,TRBJ2-2,TRBV19,TRBD2